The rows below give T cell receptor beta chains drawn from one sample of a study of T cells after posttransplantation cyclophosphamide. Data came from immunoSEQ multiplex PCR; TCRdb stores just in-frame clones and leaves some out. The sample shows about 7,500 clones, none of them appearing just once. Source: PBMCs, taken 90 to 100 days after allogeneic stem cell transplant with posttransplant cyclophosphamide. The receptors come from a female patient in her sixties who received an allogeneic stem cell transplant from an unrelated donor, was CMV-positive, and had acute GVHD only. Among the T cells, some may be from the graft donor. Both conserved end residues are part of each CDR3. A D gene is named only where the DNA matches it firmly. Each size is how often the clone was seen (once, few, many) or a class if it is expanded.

TGTGCCAGTAGTATCCCTCCAGGGCAAGCCTTTACTCGGGCAAGCAATCAGCCCCAGCATTTT	CASSIPPGQAFTRASNQPQHF	many	TRBV19	TRBJ1-5	NA	21
TGTGCCAGCAGTACCGGGACAGGTCTCGGGTCCTTGGACAATGAGCAGTTCTTC	CASSTGTGLGSLDNEQFF	many	TRBV28	TRBJ2-1	TRBD1	18
TGTGCCAGCAGTGCAGACAGGGGAGGCTATGGCTACACCTTC	CASSADRGGYGYTF	many	TRBV6-1	TRBJ1-2	TRBD1	14
TGTGCCAGCAGTGGCGACAGGGGCTACAGGGAGCTGTTTTTT	CASSGDRGYRELFF	many	TRBV14	TRBJ2-2	TRBD1	14
TGTGCCAGCAGCTCAAGAGGGTCAGCGGGAGGGCCGCAGCAGTACTTC	CASSSRGSAGGPQQYF	many	TRBV7-9	TRBJ2-7	TRBD2	16
TGTGCCATCGGGGGGACCCCGGGCGAAGCTTTCTTT	CAIGGTPGEAFF	many	TRBV10-3	TRBJ1-1	NA	12
TGTGCCAGCTGGGGCACAAACGATGAGCAGTTCTTC	CASWGTNDEQFF	many	TRBV7-2	TRBJ2-1	NA	12
TGTGCCAGCAGACGAGACAGGGGAAAATACTATGGCTACACCTTC	CASRRDRGKYYGYTF	many	TRBV5-6	TRBJ1-2	TRBD1	15
TGTGCCAGCAGCTTAGCGGGGGTCTCTGGGGCCAACGTCCTGACTTTC	CASSLAGVSGANVLTF	many	TRBV11-2	TRBJ2-6	NA	16
TGTGCTAGCAGCCACTCCCCCCAAGATACGCAGTATTTT	CASSHSPQDTQYF	few	TRBV7-7	TRBJ2-3	NA	13
TGTGCCAGCAGGGCCAATGCGCGGCGGGCAGATACGCAGTATTTT	CASRANARRADTQYF	many	TRBV7-9	TRBJ2-3	NA	15
TGTGCCAGCAGCCGTATTGTCGGACAAGGAGAGACCCAGTACTTC	CASSRIVGQGETQYF	many	TRBV5-4	TRBJ2-5	NA	15
TGTGCCAGCAGCCCCCGAGGACTAGCGGGAGTGTTCGGTGAGCAGTTCTTC	CASSPRGLAGVFGEQFF	many	TRBV13	TRBJ2-1	TRBD2	17
TGTGCCAGCAGCTCCAGAGGGGGAAATAACTATGGCTACACCTTC	CASSSRGGNNYGYTF	many	TRBV7-3	TRBJ1-2	NA	15
TGCGCCAGCAGTCGACACGGTGAGCAGTTCTTC	CASSRHGEQFF	many	TRBV10-1	TRBJ2-1	NA	11
TGTGCCAGCAGCTGGGACTATAGCTCCTACAATGAGCAGTTCTTC	CASSWDYSSYNEQFF	many	TRBV5-4	TRBJ2-1	TRBD2	15
TGTGCCAGCAGCCAGACGGGACAGAATGAAAAACTGTTTTTT	CASSQTGQNEKLFF	medium-sized	TRBV5-8	TRBJ1-4	TRBD1	14
TGTGCCAGCAGTTACTCTGGCCCGGGGGTTTCGAATGAGCAGTTCTTC	CASSYSGPGVSNEQFF	many	TRBV6-2/TRBV6-3	TRBJ2-1	NA	16
TGTGCCAGTAGTCCAAGGCAGGTGTACCAAGAGACCCAGTACTTC	CASSPRQVYQETQYF	many	TRBV19	TRBJ2-5	NA	15
TGCGCCAGCAGCTTGGCGGCAGGTTTGAACACTGAAGCTTTCTTT	CASSLAAGLNTEAFF	many	TRBV5-1	TRBJ1-1	NA	15
TGTGCCAGTAGTATGAGGGGGTACGAGCAGTACTTC	CASSMRGYEQYF	medium-sized	TRBV19	TRBJ2-7	NA	12
TGTGCCAGCAGCCCGGGTCCGCGGACAGGTTTTGAGGAGCAGTACTTC	CASSPGPRTGFEEQYF	many	TRBV7-9	TRBJ2-7	TRBD1	16
TGTGCCAGCAGTGCGCGACAGGGCCAGAGTCATCAGCCCCAGCATTTT	CASSARQGQSHQPQHF	many	TRBV2	TRBJ1-5	TRBD1	16
TGTGCCAGCACGGACAGGGGGTTAACTAATGAAAAACTGTTTTTT	CASTDRGLTNEKLFF	many	TRBV6-6	TRBJ1-4	TRBD1	15
TGCGCCAGCAGCCCAGACAGGGGGGTAGCTAACTATGGCTACACCTTC	CASSPDRGVANYGYTF	many	TRBV4-1	TRBJ1-2	TRBD1	16
TGTGCCAGCAGCTTAGGTACAGGGGCCTACGAGCAGTACTTC	CASSLGTGAYEQYF	many	TRBV11-2	TRBJ2-7	TRBD1	14
TGTGCCAGCAGCTTATCGGGTACGGACAGATACACTGAAGCTTTCTTT	CASSLSGTDRYTEAFF	many	TRBV7-8	TRBJ1-1	NA	16
TGTGCCAGCAGTGGAAGACAGGGTTACTCTGGAAACACCATATATTTT	CASSGRQGYSGNTIYF	many	TRBV6-1	TRBJ1-3	TRBD1	16
TGTGCCAGCAGCGGAGGGGTGATGAACACTGAAGCTTTCTTT	CASSGGVMNTEAFF	few	TRBV7-2	TRBJ1-1	NA	14